This TCR beta chain was found in a study of early T cells in non-severe SARS-CoV-2 infection. Germline CDR1 reads SEHNR; CDR2 reads FQNEAQ (reference sequence). Deletions cut 4 bases from V and 5 bases from J, with 8 bases between. The CDR3 totals 12 residues. This clonotype was seen many times. Its specificity is not known. TCRdb processed the 5' RACE reads anew with MiXCR; each CDR3 protein has one entry. The sample includes roughly 65,000 distinct CDR3 sequences, approximately 11% of them seen just once. Study-wide results and caveats: There was a bias toward anti-spike CD8 responses in VDJdb matching, which missed private and CD4 specificities.

This receptor was obtained from an adult who was a healthcare worker with PCR-confirmed SARS-CoV-2 infection or an uninfected control (not recorded which). What was sequenced was whole blood. The rearrangement uses TRBV7-9 and TRBJ2-5; D remains ambiguous. For the CDR3, the DNA is TGTGCCAGCAGCTCCATCGGGGAGACCCAGTACTTC. This codes for CASSSIGETQYF.